Here is one T cell receptor beta chain with its context. What it binds is unknown. The sample belongs to a study of human CD8 memory T cell subsets. Notes on the study in general: Diversity, measured as normalized Shannon-Wiener diversity, was similarly high in stem-like memory and precursor exhausted T cells. Effector memory cells did not share this. Greater diversity was suggested by Chao1 estimates for stem-like memory T cells than for precursor exhausted T cells.

UMI-labeled 5' RACE was used to make TCR beta libraries. The authors' processing: In each TCR beta library, there were between roughly 2,600 and 18,000 functional CDR3 beta clonotypes. TCRdb derives one entry per CDR3 protein from the 5' RACE reads, leaving out DNA. Here the V and J calls rest on TCRdb's processing, not on the authors' analysis. Its table records over 10,000 distinct CDR3 sequences. Total CD8+ T cells were enriched by a separation that was negative and magnetic. The CDR3 is 14 residues long. Germline V gene lookup returns CDR1 SQVTM and CDR2 ANQGSEA. This TCR was recovered from a human donor in good health. The chain couples TRBV29-1 to TRBJ2-2; TCRdb's D call, TRBD2, is unchecked because there is no DNA. The sample comprised CD8+ T cells from PBMCs. CDR3 region: CSVSGLAGEGELFF.